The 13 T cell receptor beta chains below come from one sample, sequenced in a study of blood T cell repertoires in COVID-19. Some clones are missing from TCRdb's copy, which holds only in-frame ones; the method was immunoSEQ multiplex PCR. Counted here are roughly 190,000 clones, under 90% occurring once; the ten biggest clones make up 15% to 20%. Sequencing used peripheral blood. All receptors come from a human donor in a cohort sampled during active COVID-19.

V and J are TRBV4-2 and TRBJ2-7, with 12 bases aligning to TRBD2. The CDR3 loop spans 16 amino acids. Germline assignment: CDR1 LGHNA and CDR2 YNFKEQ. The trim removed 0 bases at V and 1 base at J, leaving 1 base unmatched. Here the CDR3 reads CASSQDTSGRSYEQYF. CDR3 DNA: TGTGCCAGCAGCCAAGATACTAGCGGGAGGTCCTACGAGCAGTACTTC.

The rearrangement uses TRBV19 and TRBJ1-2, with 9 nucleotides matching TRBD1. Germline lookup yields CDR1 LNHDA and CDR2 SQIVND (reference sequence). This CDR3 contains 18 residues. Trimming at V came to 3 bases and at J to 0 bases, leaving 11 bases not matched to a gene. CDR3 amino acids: CASSIVRTGAGANYGYTF. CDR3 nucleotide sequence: TGTGCCAGTAGTATTGTGAGGACAGGGGCCGGAGCTAACTATGGCTACACCTTC. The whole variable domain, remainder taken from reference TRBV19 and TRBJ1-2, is DGGITQSPKYLFRKEGQNVTLSCEQNLNHDAMYWYRQDPGQGLRLIYYSQIVNDFQKGDIAEGYSVSREKKESFPLTVTSAQKNPTAFYLCASSIVRTGAGANYGYTFGSGTRLTVV.

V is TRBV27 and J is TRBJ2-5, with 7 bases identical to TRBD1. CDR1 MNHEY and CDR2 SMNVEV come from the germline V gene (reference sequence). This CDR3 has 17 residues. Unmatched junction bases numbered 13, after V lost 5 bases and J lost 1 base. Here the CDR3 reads CASSTDRQGVGQETQYF. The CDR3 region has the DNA TGTGCCAGCAGTACCGACCGACAGGGAGTAGGCCAAGAGACCCAGTACTTC.

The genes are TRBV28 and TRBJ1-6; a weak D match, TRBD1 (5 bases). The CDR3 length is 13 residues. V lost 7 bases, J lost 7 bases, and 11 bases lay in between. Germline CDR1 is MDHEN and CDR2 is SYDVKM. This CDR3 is CASKGQGNSPLHF. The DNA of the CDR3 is TGTGCCAGCAAGGGCCAGGGCAATTCACCCCTCCACTTT.

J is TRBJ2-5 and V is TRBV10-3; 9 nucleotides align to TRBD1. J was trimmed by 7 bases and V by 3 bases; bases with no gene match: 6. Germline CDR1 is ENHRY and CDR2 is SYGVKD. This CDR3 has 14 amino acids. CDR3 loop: CAISDGTGSVTQYF. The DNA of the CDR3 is TGTGCCATCAGTGACGGGACAGGGTCGGTGACCCAGTACTTC.

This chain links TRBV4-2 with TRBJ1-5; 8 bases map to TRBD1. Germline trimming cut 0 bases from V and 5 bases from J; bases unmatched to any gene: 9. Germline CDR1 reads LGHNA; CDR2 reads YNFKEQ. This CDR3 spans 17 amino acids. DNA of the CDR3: TGTGCCAGCAGCCAAGATTTCAGGGGGCGAAGTTATCAGCCCCAGCATTTT. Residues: CASSQDFRGRSYQPQHF.

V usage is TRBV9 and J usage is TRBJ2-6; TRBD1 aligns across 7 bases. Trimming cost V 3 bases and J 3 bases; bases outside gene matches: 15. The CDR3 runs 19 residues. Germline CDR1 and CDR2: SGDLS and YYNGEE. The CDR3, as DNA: TGTGCCAGCAGCGGCCAGCCGGGACAGAAAGTCATTGGGGCCAACGTCCTGACTTTC. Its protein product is CASSGQPGQKVIGANVLTF. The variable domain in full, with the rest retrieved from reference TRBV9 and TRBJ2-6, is DSGVTQTPKHLITATGQRVTLRCSPRSGDLSVYWYQQSLDQGLQFLIQYYNGEERAKGNILERFSAQQFPDLHSELNLSSLELGDSALYFCASSGQPGQKVIGANVLTFGAGSRLTVL.

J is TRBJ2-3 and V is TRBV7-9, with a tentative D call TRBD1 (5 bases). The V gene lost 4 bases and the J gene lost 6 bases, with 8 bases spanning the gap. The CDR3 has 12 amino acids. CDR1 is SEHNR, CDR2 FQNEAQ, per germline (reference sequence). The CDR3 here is CASSYGADTQYF. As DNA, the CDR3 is TGTGCCAGCAGCTATGGGGCGGATACGCAGTATTTT.

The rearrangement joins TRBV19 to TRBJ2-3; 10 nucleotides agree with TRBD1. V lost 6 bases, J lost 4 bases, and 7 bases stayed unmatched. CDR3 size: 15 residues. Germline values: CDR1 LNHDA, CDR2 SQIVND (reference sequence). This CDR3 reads CASRSPGQGSDTQYF. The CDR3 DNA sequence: TGTGCCAGTAGATCACCGGGACAGGGGTCAGATACGCAGTATTTT.

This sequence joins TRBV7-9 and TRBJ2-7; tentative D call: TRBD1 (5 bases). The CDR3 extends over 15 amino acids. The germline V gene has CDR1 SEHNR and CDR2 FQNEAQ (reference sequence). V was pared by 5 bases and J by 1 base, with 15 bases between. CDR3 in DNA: TGTGCCAGCAGCCGCCAGGGCCCGTCGTCCTACGAGCAGTACTTC. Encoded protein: CASSRQGPSSYEQYF.

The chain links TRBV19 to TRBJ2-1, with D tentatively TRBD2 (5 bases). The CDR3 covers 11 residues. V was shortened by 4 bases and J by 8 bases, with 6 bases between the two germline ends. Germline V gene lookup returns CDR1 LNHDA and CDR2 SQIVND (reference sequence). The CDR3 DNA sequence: TGTGCCAGTAGTAGTAGCGATGAGCAGTTCTTC. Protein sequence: CASSSSDEQFF.

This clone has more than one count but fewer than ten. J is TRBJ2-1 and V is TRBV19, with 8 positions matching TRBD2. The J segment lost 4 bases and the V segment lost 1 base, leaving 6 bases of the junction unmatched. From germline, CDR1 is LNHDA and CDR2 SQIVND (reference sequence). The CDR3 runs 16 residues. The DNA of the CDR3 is TGTGCCAGTAGTATAGTTACGGGAGGGTCTTACAATGAGCAGTTCTTC. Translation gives CASSIVTGGSYNEQFF.

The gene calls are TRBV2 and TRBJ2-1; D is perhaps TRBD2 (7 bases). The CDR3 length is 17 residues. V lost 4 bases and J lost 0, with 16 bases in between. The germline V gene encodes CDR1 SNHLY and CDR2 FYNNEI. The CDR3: CASSGIGGASSYNEQFF. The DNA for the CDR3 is TGTGCCAGCAGTGGGATAGGGGGGGCTAGCTCCTACAATGAGCAGTTCTTC.